These 19 T cell receptor beta chains were all obtained from the same sample, sequenced in a study of monozygotic twins with inflammatory bowel disease. No DNA is given; TCRdb re-called the 5' RACE reads and lists each CDR3 protein once. The sample table includes approximately 390,000 distinct CDR3 sequences. Sequenced material: blood. Every receptor here comes from a human donor with ulcerative colitis or Crohn's disease, or a healthy co-twin of an affected twin (not recorded which).

The CDR3 sequence is CSARDFVGSGTDTQYF. The rearrangement links TRBV20-1 to TRBJ2-3. Germline CDR1 reads DFQATT; CDR2 reads SNEGSKA (reference sequence). This CDR3 comprises 16 residues.

The chain is built from TRBV7-3 and TRBJ1-5; TCRdb's assignment of TRBD1 cannot be checked, as there is no DNA. CDR1 is SGHTA and CDR2 is FQGTGA in the germline V gene. There are 16 residues in the CDR3. The chain's CDR3 is CASSRTGVYSNQPQHF.

V and J are TRBV15 and TRBJ1-6. Looked up from germline, CDR1 is LNHNV and CDR2 is YYDKDF (reference sequence). The CDR3 spans 12 residues. CDR3 sequence reads: CATGTAASPLHF.

The gene calls are TRBV5-1 and TRBJ2-1. Germline values: CDR1 SGHRS, CDR2 YFSETQ. There are 14 residues in the CDR3. CDR3 in amino acids: CASSLAHSYNEQFF.

The CDR3: CASSPQPGADTQYF. The chain uses TRBV5-1 and TRBJ2-3; the TCRdb D gene call, TRBD1, has no DNA to confirm it. The CDR3 is 14 amino acids. CDR1 SGHRS and CDR2 YFSETQ come from the germline V gene.

The V gene is TRBV12-3 or TRBV12-4, the J gene TRBJ1-5. The CDR3 has 17 amino acids. CDR3 protein: CASSLGTGGVRNQPQHF.

This chain links TRBV13 with TRBJ2-3; TCRdb's D gene call, TRBD1, goes unchecked for lack of DNA. Per germline, CDR1 PRHDT and CDR2 FYEKMQ (reference sequence). This CDR3 is built from 15 residues. The CDR3 here is CASSPHRGSTDTQYF.

This rearrangement joins TRBV5-6 to TRBJ1-2; TCRdb selects TRBD1, and the lack of DNA leaves this call unchecked. This CDR3 has 16 amino acids. In germline, CDR1 is SGHDT, CDR2 YYEEEE. CDR3 sequence reads: CASSLDPGSLRRGYTF.

The V gene is TRBV28, the J gene TRBJ2-3; TCRdb designates TRBD2, a call that cannot be tested without DNA. CDR3 length: 15 amino acids. The germline V gene has CDR1 MDHEN and CDR2 SYDVKM. The CDR3: CASRISGSSRDTQYF. Full variable domain (remainder filled in from reference TRBV28 and TRBJ2-3): DVKVTQSSRYLVKRTGEKVFLECVQDMDHENMFWYRQDPGLGLRLIYFSYDVKMKEKGDIPEGYSVSREKKERFSLILESASTNQTSMYLCASRISGSSRDTQYFGPGTRLTVL.

This chain connects TRBV7-9 to TRBJ2-7. CDR1 is SEHNR, CDR2 FQNEAQ, per germline (reference sequence). The CDR3 extends over 13 amino acids. This chain's CDR3 is CASSLGRTREQYF.

The chain joins TRBV28 to TRBJ1-1; TCRdb names TRBD1, which stays unverified in the absence of DNA. Germline loops: CDR1 MDHEN, CDR2 SYDVKM. The CDR3 extends over 18 amino acids. CDR3 residues: CASSSIFRGTGLNTEAFF.

The rearrangement joins TRBV13 to TRBJ1-6. Germline V gives CDR1 PRHDT, CDR2 FYEKMQ (reference sequence). The CDR3 consists of 12 residues. This CDR3 reads CASSLNNSPLHF.

J is TRBJ1-6 and V is TRBV7-9; no DNA is available, so the TRBD1 call from TCRdb remains unchecked. The CDR3 runs to 15 residues. CDR1 is SEHNR and CDR2 is FQNEAQ in the germline V gene (reference sequence). CDR3: CASSQEGGPHSPLHF.

The rearrangement joins TRBV10-3 to TRBJ2-1; TCRdb returns TRBD2, unconfirmable since there is no DNA. Germline CDR1 ENHRY, CDR2 SYGVKD. The CDR3 runs 20 residues. This CDR3 is CAISESSRGLAGGPFDEQFF.

J is TRBJ1-2 and V is TRBV7-2. The CDR3 covers 17 residues. Per the germline V gene, CDR1 is SGHTA and CDR2 is FQGNSA. CDR3 in amino acids: CASSLASGPVGGYGYTF.

This sequence joins TRBV15 and TRBJ2-5; there is no DNA to check the TCRdb D call of TRBD1. The CDR3 is made up of 15 amino acids. Germline V gene lookup returns CDR1 LNHNV and CDR2 YYDKDF (reference sequence). The CDR3 loop reads CATSRDWGTTETQYF.

V is TRBV29-1 and J is TRBJ2-7; TCRdb outputs TRBD1, but without DNA this stays unchecked. This CDR3 region has 15 residues. Germline CDR1 is SQVTM and CDR2 is ANQGSEA. The CDR3: CSVEGTGGPSYEQYF.

V is TRBV7-2 and J is TRBJ2-5; the TRBD2 assignment by TCRdb is unverifiable without DNA. The CDR3 runs to 16 residues. Per the germline V gene, CDR1 is SGHTA and CDR2 is FQGNSA. The CDR3 sequence is CASSLIRGPSLETQYF. The variable domain in full, completed from reference TRBV7-2 and TRBJ2-5, reads GAGVSQSPSNKVTEKGKDVELRCDPISGHTALYWYRQSLGQGLEFLIYFQGNSAPDKSGLPSDRFSAERTGGSVSTLTIQRTQQEDSAVYLCASSLIRGPSLETQYFGPGTRLLVL.

The CDR3 is CASVGQGPIPEEETQYF. J is TRBJ2-5 and V is TRBV6-2 or TRBV6-3; TCRdb indicates TRBD1, and absent DNA this call remains unverified. The germline V gene has CDR1 MNHEY and CDR2 SVGEGT. The CDR3 consists of 17 residues.